Each of the 20 T cell receptor beta chains below was sequenced from the same sample in a study of CD8 T cells in Susac syndrome. Random hexamers were used to reverse transcribe the RNA input (about 0.5 to 1 ug). Using its own MiXCR run on the immunoSEQ multiplex PCR reads, TCRdb lists one record per CDR3 protein. The table includes about 210,000 distinct CDR3 sequences, over 90% detected once. The sample taken for sequencing was CD4+ T cells from PBMCs. The receptors stem from a human donor with multiple sclerosis.

This chain connects TRBV20-1 to TRBJ2-2; D not resolved. V was shortened by 7 bases and J by 3 bases, with 9 bases between the two germline ends. Germline V gives CDR1 DFQATT, CDR2 SNEGSKA (reference sequence). This CDR3 region has 12 residues. The CDR3 loop reads CSVIEHTGELFF. CDR3 in DNA: TGCAGTGTTATAGAGCACACCGGGGAGCTGTTTTTT.

The genes are TRBV4-2 and TRBJ2-7, with a tentative D call TRBD2 (6 bases). The CDR3 totals 15 residues. Germline V gene sequence: CDR1 LGHNA, CDR2 YNFKEQ. The germline V and J ends were trimmed by 4 bases and 2 bases, with 15 bases remaining between them. The CDR3 loop reads CASSPGGLGPYEQYF. DNA of the CDR3: TGTGCCAGCAGCCCTGGGGGACTTGGGCCCTACGAGCAGTACTTC.

This chain connects TRBV20-1 to TRBJ2-4, with D perhaps TRBD1 (6 bases). This CDR3 spans 14 amino acids. Germline CDR1 reads DFQATT; CDR2 reads SNEGSKA (reference sequence). V gave up 2 bases and J gave up 4 bases, with 12 bases separating them. DNA of the CDR3: TGCAGTGCTAGAATGCAGGGGCAGAAAAACATTCAGTACTTC. Its protein is CSARMQGQKNIQYF.

The chain recombines TRBV7-2 with TRBJ2-3, with TRBD2 identical over 7 bases. CDR3 length: 15 residues. J gave up 3 bases and V 5 bases, and 8 bases lay outside the gene matches. CDR1 is SGHTA and CDR2 is FQGNSA in the germline V gene. This chain's CDR3 is CASSLPTGGTDTQYF. CDR3 sequence (DNA): TGTGCCAGCAGCCTCCCCACCGGGGGGACAGATACGCAGTATTTT. The complete variable domain, with remaining parts taken from reference TRBV7-2 and TRBJ2-3, reads GAGVSQSPSNKVTEKGKDVELRCDPISGHTALYWYRQSLGQGLEFLIYFQGNSAPDKSGLPSDRFSAERTGGSVSTLTIQRTQQEDSAVYLCASSLPTGGTDTQYFGPGTRLTVL.

The chain is built from TRBV20-1 and TRBJ2-7; 10 bases match TRBD2. The V segment lost 6 bases and the J segment 2 bases; nucleotides outside the gene matches: 1. Germline V gene sequence: CDR1 DFQATT, CDR2 SNEGSKA (reference sequence). There are 12 residues in the CDR3. CDR3 DNA sequence: TGCAGTGCGCTAGCGGGGGCCTACGAGCAGTACTTC. This translates into CSALAGAYEQYF.

The chain has TRBV3-1 and TRBJ1-6; a weak D match, TRBD1 (6 bases). This CDR3 comprises 16 residues. Trimming took off 0 bases at V and 7 bases at J, with 13 bases between the two ends. Germline CDR1 is LGHDT and CDR2 is YNNKEL (reference sequence). In DNA form, the CDR3 reads TGTGCCAGCAGCCAAGAGCTAACAGGGCAGAATTCACCCCTCCACTTT. This translates into CASSQELTGQNSPLHF.

The chain uses TRBV30 and TRBJ1-5; TRBD1 matches at 7 bases. Germline V gene data show CDR1 as GTSNPN and CDR2 as SVGIG (reference sequence). The V gene end was trimmed by 0 bases and the J gene end by 9 bases; junction bases not matched to a gene: 11. The CDR3 spans 15 residues. CDR3 nucleotides: TGTGCCTGGAGTGTAGGACAGGCTGATGTTACGCCCCAGCATTTT. It translates to CAWSVGQADVTPQHF.

V gene TRBV12-3 or TRBV12-4 combines with J gene TRBJ2-7; D call uncertain. Trimming stripped 5 bases from V and 2 bases from J, with 13 bases between. This CDR3 comprises 14 residues. The CDR3 region is CASSPELPPYEQYF. The CDR3 DNA sequence: TGTGCCAGCAGTCCGGAACTCCCACCCTACGAGCAGTACTTC.

This clonotype occurred once. The chain recombines TRBV27 with TRBJ1-6; 7 nucleotides line up with TRBD1. Germline CDR1 and CDR2: MNHEY and SMNVEV (reference sequence). The junction had 5 bases not matched to a gene; V was cut back by 5 bases and J by 4 bases. The CDR3 loop spans 15 amino acids. The CDR3 sequence is CASSTPGQYNSPLHF. The CDR3 DNA reads as TGTGCCAGCAGTACCCCGGGACAGTATAATTCACCCCTCCACTTT.

This clonotype showed up just once. The genes are TRBV7-9 and TRBJ1-4; possible D gene TRBD1, 5 bases. The V and J ends lost 5 bases and 8 bases respectively, with 15 bases between them. This CDR3 is 14 amino acids long. CDR1 is SEHNR and CDR2 is FQNEAQ in the germline V gene (reference sequence). CDR3: CASSIREGGEKLFF. The CDR3 DNA sequence: TGTGCCAGCAGCATCAGGGAAGGAGGCGAAAAACTGTTTTTT.

The chain links TRBV6-5 to TRBJ2-1; 9 bases map to TRBD2. Germline V gene data show CDR1 as MNHEY and CDR2 as SVGAGI. The V and J ends lost 6 bases and 7 bases, in that order; junction bases with no gene match: 10. CDR3 size: 15 residues. CDR3 sequence: CASRTSGTSINEQFF. In DNA, the CDR3 is TGTGCCAGCAGAACATCCGGGACTAGCATAAATGAGCAGTTCTTC.

The sample holds one count of this clonotype. The chain combines TRBV7-3 with TRBJ2-3; 9 bases map to TRBD2. The CDR3 contains 15 residues. The junction had 4 bases not matched to a gene; V was cut back by 1 base and J by 5 bases. Germline V gene lookup returns CDR1 SGHTA and CDR2 FQGTGA. The chain's CDR3 is CASSLRRGGEDTQYF. CDR3 sequence (DNA): TGTGCCAGCAGCTTAAGGCGGGGGGGCGAAGATACGCAGTATTTT.

This chain links TRBV3-1 with TRBJ1-5; the D gene is possibly TRBD1 (6 bases). Between the trimmed V and J ends, which lost 4 bases and 3 bases, there was a span of 13 bases. The CDR3 totals 15 residues. CDR1 LGHDT and CDR2 YNNKEL come from the germline V gene (reference sequence). The CDR3: CASSLSGTNNQPQHF. As DNA, the CDR3 is TGTGCCAGCAGCCTGTCCGGGACAAACAATCAGCCCCAGCATTTT.

In regard to this clonotype: The junction and the germline gene differ at one end; a read error may be behind it. This chain links TRBV3-1 with TRBJ1-4; D is uncertain. The CDR3 is 14 amino acids. Germline V CDR1 and CDR2: LGHDT, YNNKEL (reference sequence). CDR3 in DNA: TGTGCCAGCAGACAAGGGCTGTCCGAGATGAAACTGTTTTTT. Encoded protein: CASRQGLSEMKLFF.

The chain joins TRBV6-6 to TRBJ2-7, with 7 bases fitting TRBD1. The CDR3 sequence is 13 residues long. J lost 3 bases, V lost 7 bases, and 6 bases had no gene match. From germline, CDR1 is MNHNY and CDR2 SVGAGI (reference sequence). The CDR3 region has the DNA TGTGCCAGCACCCGGGACAGAAACTACGAGCAGTACTTC. Its translation: CASTRDRNYEQYF.

The chain uses TRBV29-1 and TRBJ2-4, with 10 bases aligning to TRBD1. There are 15 residues in the CDR3. The V and J ends lost 4 bases and 0 bases, in that order; junction bases with no gene match: 3. The germline V gene encodes CDR1 SQVTM and CDR2 ANQGSEA. The CDR3 reads CSVGGTGVAKNIQYF. The CDR3 DNA reads as TGCAGCGTTGGTGGGACAGGGGTAGCCAAAAACATTCAGTACTTC.

The V call is TRBV20-1, the J call TRBJ2-2; D might be TRBD2 (6 bases). The length of the CDR3 is 11 residues. Between the trimmed V and J ends, which lost 6 bases and 5 bases, there was a span of 7 bases. In germline, CDR1 is DFQATT, CDR2 SNEGSKA (reference sequence). The CDR3 reads CSAAGTGELFF. The CDR3 region has the DNA TGCAGTGCCGCGGGGACCGGGGAGCTGTTTTTT.

The chain is built from TRBV30 and TRBJ1-2, with D maybe TRBD1 (5 bases). V lost 4 bases and J lost 2, with 11 bases in between. Germline V gene lookup returns CDR1 GTSNPN and CDR2 SVGIG (reference sequence). The CDR3 runs 13 residues. CDR3 residues: CAWTNRRNYGYTF. CDR3 DNA sequence: TGTGCCTGGACGAACAGGCGGAACTATGGCTACACCTTC.

This chain connects TRBV3-1 to TRBJ1-1; the D is unclear. The CDR3 is 13 residues long. With 6 bases removed from V and 0 bases from J, the gap between germline ends came to 8 bases. Germline loops: CDR1 LGHDT, CDR2 YNNKEL (reference sequence). CDR3 amino acids: CASSPSLNTEAFF. In DNA, the CDR3 is TGTGCCAGCAGTCCAAGCCTGAACACTGAAGCTTTCTTT.

The rearrangement uses TRBV6-5 and TRBJ2-7, with a tentative D call TRBD1 (6 bases). The CDR3 is made up of 18 amino acids. CDR1 is MNHEY, CDR2 SVGAGI, per germline. The ends were cut back, 0 bases at V and 0 bases at J, with 18 bases in the middle. CDR3 loop: CASSYSTGGIGSSYEQYV. The CDR3 bases are TGTGCCAGCAGTTACTCGACAGGTGGAATTGGGAGCTCCTACGAGCAGTACGTC.